This TCR beta chain originates from a study of tumor and adjacent non-tumor tissue in lung cancer. About this clonotype itself: A junction end diverges from the germline sequence, so it may reflect a read error.

The library came from three nested PCR rounds adapted from ARM-PCR protocols. MiXCR, applied by TCRdb to the multiplex PCR reads, yields one record per CDR3 protein. The sample records 60,000 to 95,000 distinct CDR3 sequences, around 74% being singletons. This CDR3 is built from 11 residues. The template was RNA from unsorted bulk tissue. The V and J genes are TRBV12-3 or TRBV12-4 and TRBJ2-5; D not certain. The clonotype was recovered from a woman aged 45-59 years with non-small cell lung cancer. Material: lung tumor tissue. The CDR3 DNA reads as TGTGCCAGCAGTTCTTACGAGGCCCAGTATTTC. Its translation: CASSSYEAQYF.